The 4 T cell receptor beta chains given below trace back to one sample, sequenced in a study of tumor-infiltrating lymphocytes in primary liver carcinoma. Starting material of roughly 0.45 ug total RNA yielded TCR beta cDNA via a constant-region primer. Slightly modified ARM-PCR with three nested multiplex PCR rounds yielded TCR beta libraries. In the first two PCR rounds, TRBV1-TRBV30 forward primers were paired with a C-beta reverse primer, and each round lasted approximately 10 cycles. A single record per CDR3 protein comes from TCRdb applying MiXCR to the multiplex PCR reads. The profile covers 250,000 to 350,000 distinct CDR3 sequences, with 50% to 75% appearing a single time and over 15% taken by the ten largest. Unsorted whole blood supplied the blood RNA, and germline DNA was isolated too. The specimen sequenced was peripheral blood. The source is a woman between 25 and 40 years old with primary liver carcinoma and hepatitis B virus infection.

The rearrangement joins TRBV19 to TRBJ1-2, with D possibly TRBD1 on 6 matching bases. CDR1 and CDR2 from the germline V gene are LNHDA and SQIVND (reference sequence). The CDR3 is 13 amino acids. Trimming pared 5 bases from V and 2 bases from J, leaving 9 bases between. This CDR3 reads CASSPGENYGYTF. As DNA, the CDR3 is TGTGCCAGTAGTCCAGGGGAGAACTATGGCTACACCTTC.

CDR3 sequence: CASSLGLAALDEQYF. In DNA form, the CDR3 reads TGCGCCAGCAGCCTGGGACTAGCGGCACTTGACGAGCAGTACTTC. V is TRBV4-1 and J is TRBJ2-7; 11 bases map to TRBD2. The germline CDR1 and CDR2 sequences are MGHRA and YSYEKL. Unmatched junction bases numbered 7, after V lost 4 bases and J lost 5 bases. The CDR3 has 15 residues.

In regard to this clonotype: This may be a read error: a much more frequent sequence differs by one nucleotide. The J gene is TRBJ2-2, the V gene TRBV12-5; D not resolved. This CDR3 contains 14 residues. In germline, CDR1 is LGHNT, CDR2 FRNRAP. Trimming cost V 0 bases and J 6 bases, with 8 bases left between them. This chain's CDR3 is CASGLVHAAGELFF. CDR3 in DNA: TGTGCTAGTGGTTTGGTACACGCAGCCGGGGAGCTGTTTTTT.

The chain has TRBV11-2 and TRBJ1-3; 9 bases are a match to TRBD1. The CDR3 is 15 residues long. V lost 5 bases and J lost 7; bases outside the gene matches: 9. In germline, CDR1 is SGHAT, CDR2 FQNNGV. The CDR3, as DNA: TGTGCCAGCAGCAGGTACAGGGGGCTGCGGAACACCATATATTTT. Its translation is CASSRYRGLRNTIYF.